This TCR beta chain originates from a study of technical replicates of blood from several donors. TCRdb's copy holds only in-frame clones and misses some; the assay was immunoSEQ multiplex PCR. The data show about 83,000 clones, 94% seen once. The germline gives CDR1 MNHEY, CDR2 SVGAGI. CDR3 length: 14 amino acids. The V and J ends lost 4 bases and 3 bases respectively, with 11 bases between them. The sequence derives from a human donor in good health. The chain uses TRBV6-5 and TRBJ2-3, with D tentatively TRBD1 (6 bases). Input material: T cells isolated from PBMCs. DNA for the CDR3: TGTGCCAGCAGTTCCAGGGGAAAGACAGATACGCAGTATTTT. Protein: CASSSRGKTDTQYF.